The text below deals with one T cell receptor (beta chain). Its cognate antigen has yet to be identified. One end of the junction does not line up with germline, which may come from a read error. These data come from a study of cytomegalovirus exposure and HLA in healthy donors (dated 2017 in TCRdb). Notes on the research overall: An earlier analysis of a few hundred of the donors reported about 300 Gb of sequence data and 95 million to 140 million unique TCR beta sequences obtained from around 170 million T cells. An early release that covered roughly 600 HLA-typed donors contained about 300 gigabases of sequencing data and tens of millions of unique TCR sequences. The study was designed to test whether signatures of past pathogen exposure could be identified by cataloging public T cell receptors. The number of donors typed differed by locus, with about 629-630 for A, B, C, DRB1 and DQB1, around 500 for DQA1, some 570 for DPA1, and around 460 for DPB1. About five DR-DQ haplotypes were handled as single units for association and clustering, since linkage in the cohort was strong. The genetic ancestry cluster associated with self-reported Caucasian donors included about 81% of the roughly 400 genotyped donors. HLA typing included class I and class II loci at four-digit resolution. The later analysis used no new phenotypic data to find candidate immune exposures, relying instead on TCR beta sequences and their occurrence across donors. High-throughput TCR immunosequencing, statistical association of individual TCRs with disease status, and machine learning were combined to predict cytomegalovirus infection status. In a later analysis, previously published TCR beta repertoires from 670 or so donors were re-analyzed and high-resolution HLA genotyping was added so that TCR occurrence patterns could be studied. Among a few hundred genotyped donors of the cohort, an average of about 240,000 unique TCR beta nucleotide sequences were sequenced per donor, around 20% of them non-productive. All discovery cohort repertoires had been generated on a single sequencing platform. In addition to the first cohort of approximately 650 subjects, a separate validation cohort of approximately 130 different subjects was used. Alongside the repertoire data, information on donor age, sex, ethnicity and CMV serostatus was compiled. A later genetic analysis took genome-wide SNP genotypes for about 55% of the 666 donors and used that subset as a discovery cohort. The T cell repertoires of 700 or so subjects were profiled by immunosequencing and related to cytomegalovirus serostatus. To decide whether each TCR beta V gene segment behaved as functional or pseudogenic, an earlier analysis of some 570 of the donors relied on high-throughput TCR beta sequencing.

Libraries were made using the immunoSEQ multiplex PCR assay. For the multiplex PCR, a mixture combining 60 forward primers for TCR Vbeta segments and 13 reverse primers for TCR Jbeta segments was used. The CDR3 region of rearranged TCR beta genes was amplified from genomic DNA by a multiplex PCR assay. The amplified TCR beta libraries were sequenced on the Illumina HiSeq System as 87-base-pair reads. In the source study's methods: Across the 500 to 850 repertoires, a later analysis counted approximately 75 million unique TCR beta chains, around 10 million of which were shared by at least two donors. Raw reads were error-corrected and collapsed into unique sequences by a nearest-neighbor algorithm in which closely related sequences were merged to remove PCR and sequencing errors. Alignment of CDR3 sequences to IMGT reference sequences was used to assign V, D and J gene segments. For a sequence to be retained, a match of at least six nucleotides to both a V gene segment and a J gene segment was required. A rearrangement was called productive if the CDR3 had no stop codons and remained in frame with V and J, and every other rearrangement was called non-productive. Following IMGT convention, CDR3 was defined as the stretch from the second conserved V-encoded cysteine to the conserved J-encoded phenylalanine. Sequences without an unambiguous match to a single V gene segment were excluded from the earlier analysis of 450 to 750 of the donors. An earlier analysis of approximately 590 of the donors classified V segments as functional when productive rearrangements were above 56.7% and as segregating when the standard deviation between donors was above 5%. To diagnose cytomegalovirus status from the catalog of TCR beta chain sequences, a statistical classification framework was built. In a later analysis, V and J genes were assigned by comparing TCR nucleotide sequences against IMGT/GENE-DB human TR gene sequences. In a later analysis, CDR3 sequences and most-parsimonious VDJ recombination scenarios were assigned using the TCRdist pipeline. A later analysis defined each TCR beta chain by its CDR3 amino acid sequence plus V-gene family, and excluded reads lacking a unique V-gene family. In a later analysis, 550 to 650 highly shared, low-generation-probability nucleotide sequences were removed to address suspected cross-contamination and a sequencing artifact. For each public chain, a later analysis derived a clonal expansion index from normalized ranks of inferred template counts within each repertoire. Generation probabilities in a later analysis came from a VDJ recombination model fitted to out-of-frame rearrangements, and those results were checked against IGoR. Hypergeometric tests were used in a later analysis to score TCR-TCR, TCR-HLA and TCR-CMV co-occurrence, with a repertoire-size bias correction applied to the TCR pairs. False discovery rates were estimated in a later analysis by permuting HLA or CMV assignments 20 times. In a later analysis, co-occurring TCRs were grouped using DBSCAN, with TCRdist sequence similarity added in when clustering inside HLA-allele-positive subsets. Repertoires with fewer than 30,000 or more than 120,000 public chains were left out of co-occurrence clustering, as were five repertoires with anomalous nucleotide sharing. The table comes from immuneACCESS by way of TCRdb, which keeps in-frame sequences with V and J called. Part of the clones is missing from these tables; in studies checked, under half for an unresolved V gene and the rest for unknown reasons. The DNA gave D and trimming, while V, J and clone size come from that table. The sample has approximately 100,000 clones on record, around 82% of them singletons. The ten largest make up 1.5% to 2% of the sample.

The CDR3, cysteine through phenylalanine, is 15 amino acids long. Only the CDR3 DNA is retained, 45 bases long and in frame from the first base. CDR1 and CDR2 (SSHAT, FNYEAQ) derive from the germline V gene (reference sequence). The cohort comprised 550 to 700 healthy bone marrow donors. At the time of sampling, every cohort member was nominally healthy, though immune exposures that went unrecorded were likely present. The donor tested CMV seronegative, placing the donor among the 350 or so seronegative members of the cohort. Each donor provided a peripheral blood sample, and peripheral blood mononuclear cells were used for TCR beta sequencing. The Qiagen DNeasy Blood Extraction Kit was used to extract genomic DNA from the blood cell samples. Broad study findings and their caveats: The study gave a list of some 150 TCR beta chains associated with cytomegalovirus. Because HLA typing was unavailable for some donors at each locus, only the typed subset was used in association tests. A cluster of highly shared sequence variants was judged likely to be a technical artifact of the sequencing pipeline. In this cohort, only TCR beta chains were sequenced, and detectable features were limited by the absence of alpha or paired-chain data. CMV serostatus was the only immune exposure information available for the cohort. A later analysis found that most CMV-associated TCR beta chains appeared HLA-restricted, with HLA associations seemingly driven largely by CMV exposure. In a later analysis, the rate of TCR association differed among HLA loci, with DRB1 alleles having the most associated TCRs and HLA-C alleles having the fewest. Roughly uniform sequencing depth across donors was assumed in presence/absence analyses, although this assumption may not hold. Some IMGT-functional V segments, including TRBV6-2 and TRBV6-3, could not be distinguished by the 87-base-pair reads and were therefore excluded. According to the authors, the approach could potentially be generalized to other disease states and immunological phenotypes. Because counts were too low, fewer than 20 rarely observed V segments, including chromosome 9 orphons, were excluded from the earlier analysis of 500 to 700 of the donors. In a later analysis, some 17,000 TCR beta sequences were associated with specific HLA alleles at a false discovery rate of 0.05. A further reported finding was that TCR beta sequences accurately predicted the HLA-A and HLA-B alleles for most subjects in the first cohort. Linkage disequilibrium might explain the correlated functional status among segregating V segments, but an unknown experimental factor could not be ruled out. In a later analysis, HLA-associated TCR beta chains were found to be more clonally expanded and to have lower generation probabilities than equally common non-associated chains. According to a later genetic analysis, donors in an Asian-associated ancestry cluster had fewer N-insertions in productive TCRs than the approximately 610-donor mean. Across donors, most TCR sequences were observed very rarely, whereas some public TCRs were present in many individuals. A later genetic analysis associated a missense DCLRE1C variant with V-gene and J-gene trimming of TCR beta chains, and an independent cohort replicated the association. In an earlier analysis of 500 to 650 of the donors, most TCR beta V segments appeared in productive rearrangements about 90% or about 30% of the time, broadly matching IMGT annotations. Several of the top co-occurrence clusters appeared to be linked to parvovirus B19, influenza, CMV and Epstein-Barr virus, according to a later analysis. Cytomegalovirus status was reported to be diagnosed by the classifier with high specificity and sensitivity in both the original and validation cohorts. In vitro tests confirmed that a few of the cytomegalovirus-associated TCR beta chains recognize cytomegalovirus antigens. When HLA alleles, especially DR and DQ, strongly co-occurred, attributing TCR associations to individual alleles was difficult.

Sample: PBMCs. This receptor was taken from a woman aged 40-49 years in good health and CMV-seronegative. The chain was built from TRBV7-7 and TRBJ2-1, with 8 bases matching TRBD1. The CDR3 region reads CASSLIAQGAGEQFF. The nucleotide sequence reads TGTGCTAGCAGCCTCATCGCCCAGGGGGCCGGTGAGCAGTTCTTC.